The entry below gives a single T cell receptor (beta chain) sequence along with its context. This clone came up many times. Its recognized antigen is unknown. Read sequence stops 3 residues before the CDR3 end, and the germline J gene provides the missing end. Most of the CVID patients and most of the healthy controls were of Caucasian heritage. From each donor, about 4.5 to 9 ml of heparinized peripheral whole blood was collected. Genomic DNA from adults with common variable immune deficiency (CVID) and from healthy adult controls was used to sequence TCRbeta CDR3 repertoires. There were about 22 healthy adult volunteers in the control group (roughly 12 female and approximately ten male), ranging in age from roughly 20 to 70 years, with a mean age of approximately 34. Diluted blood was density-centrifuged over Hypaque 1077 or Ficoll-Paque to isolate peripheral blood mononuclear cells. Genomic DNA was obtained from unsorted mononuclear cells through either Qiagen column purification or a centrifugation-based method.

For sequencing, equivalent amounts of genomic DNA were input from CVID and control samples. For every sample, a 60 bp segment covering the rearranged TCRbeta CDR3 region was amplified and then sequenced. The immunoSEQ assay, a bias-corrected multiplex PCR with high-throughput sequencing, was employed for TCRbeta amplification. Concerning the study's data processing: Every unique nucleotide sequence counted as a clone and was annotated with V, D and J genes, copy number and frequency. Sequences were labeled productive if in frame, and non-productive if out of frame or containing stop codons. As previously described, clonality was computed from Shannon's entropy. The predicted amino acid sequences of productive clones were used to derive the mean CDR3 Kyte-Doolittle hydropathy. Hierarchical clustering of scaled V gene usage was performed with the R hclust function using Manhattan distance and complete linkage. Clone sharing by CDR3 amino acid sequence was assessed by resampling 12 repertoires per group over 100 rounds. The repertoires were screened for approximately 72 published EBV-specific TCRbeta sequences and roughly 250 published CMV-specific TCRbeta sequences. A couple of CVID samples yielding fewer than 10,000 sequences were excluded from analysis, leaving under 50 CVID repertoires. This immuneACCESS table, as held by TCRdb, lists in-frame sequences with V and J called but not all clones. Of the missing ones, under half trace to an unresolved V gene in checked studies; the others have no known cause. V and J calls and clone size are as listed in that table; D and trimming were resolved from the DNA. There are about 34,000 clones in this sample, and none of them is a singleton. Over 0.95% of the sample lies in the top ten.

These data come from a study of T cell clonality in common variable immunodeficiency (dated by TCRdb to 2015 to 2017). For CDR1 and CDR2, the germline V gene lists SGHDT and YYEEEE. Cut back by 4 bases and 4 bases, the V and J ends lie 11 bases apart. The cysteine opens and the phenylalanine closes a CDR3 of 13 amino acids. The 30 bases shown cover part of the CDR3, and their frame starts at base 1. What the research found in general, with its limitations: CVID TCRbeta sequences reportedly showed fewer deletions and N-nucleotide insertions and lacked highly modified clones with 13 or more V deletions. CVID subjects shared fewer TCRbeta clones with each other than healthy controls did (p < 0.0001). Although equal DNA input was used, an average of approximately 82,000 unique sequences per sample was obtained for controls, compared with about 31,547 for CVID samples. TCRbeta clonality was higher in CVID subjects than in healthy controls (t-test p = 0.018), and the increase was most characteristic of about a third of subjects. Correlations of repertoire features with clinical complications were constrained by heterogeneity among patients within the CVID cohort. According to the authors, figuring out what caused the increased clonality in CVID would require sequencing the repertoires of T cell subpopulations.

The V and J segments used are TRBV5-6 and TRBJ2-5; TRBD1 is possibly the D segment (6 matching bases). This receptor was taken from a person between 18 and 75 years old in good health. The sample comprised peripheral blood mononuclear cells. CDR3 DNA (partial): TGTGCCAGCAGCCCAGGGACAACAGAGACC. It encodes CASSPGTTET. The entire CDR3 protein is CASSPGTTETQYF.